Listed below are T cell receptor beta chains from one sample, sequenced in a study of beta chain features in type 1 diabetes. Sequenced by immunoSEQ multiplex PCR; TCRdb stores in-frame clones only, minus some. The profile shows 300,000 to 350,000 clones, 8% of them singletons. Sequencing was done on a sample of central memory CD4+ T cells from blood. Receptors were obtained from a woman under 30 in good health. Each CDR3 is given with its conserved first and last residue. The D gene is left open where the match is weak. Clone size, where shown, is once, few, many, or a class for clones that have expanded.

>few|TRBJ2-7|TRBD1|TRBV7-2
TGTGCCAGCAGCCTACAGGGGGGTTTCGACGAGCAGTACTTC
CASSLQGGFDEQYF
>once|TRBJ1-5|-|TRBV2
TGTGCCAGCAGTGGGGGGAATGAGACGCCCCAGCATTTT
CASSGGNETPQHF
>-|TRBJ1-4|-|TRBV11-2
TGTGCCAGCAGCTTATCACCAGCAACTAATGAAAAACTGTTTTTT
CASSLSPATNEKLFF
>-|TRBJ2-3|-|TRBV29-1
TGCAGCGGCCTAGTCGCCGGCACAGATACGCAGTATTTT
CSGLVAGTDTQYF
>-|TRBJ1-2|-|TRBV6-5
TGTGCCAGCAGCCGGCAGAACTATGGCTACACCTTC
CASSRQNYGYTF
>many|TRBJ1-2|-|TRBV7-9
TGTGCCAGCAGCCGCGGGGACATCTATGGCTACACCTTC
CASSRGDIYGYTF
>-|TRBJ2-2|TRBD1|TRBV18
TGTGCCAGCTCAAAAGGACAGGGATCGGTCACCGGGGAGCTGTTTTTT
CASSKGQGSVTGELFF
>few|TRBJ1-2|TRBD1|TRBV6-1
TGTGCCAGCAGTGAATATGCCGGGACAGGGGGCTCCCTTGAGGGTGGCTACACCTTC
CASSEYAGTGGSLEGGYTF
>few|TRBJ2-7|TRBD1|TRBV2
TGTGCCAGCGTACAAGCCTTGACAGGGACCTACGAGCAGTACTTC
CASVQALTGTYEQYF
>-|TRBJ1-1|-|TRBV7-9
TGTGCCAGCAGCTTACCGCCACTGCTGGAAGCTTTCTTT
CASSLPPLLEAFF
>many|TRBJ1-2|-|TRBV27
TGTGCCAGCAGTTTTTCTGGGCCGAGATATGGCTACACCTTC
CASSFSGPRYGYTF
>few|TRBJ1-5|TRBD1|TRBV6-5
TGTGCCAGCAATCGACAGGGGAATCAGCCCCAGCATTTT
CASNRQGNQPQHF
>many|TRBJ1-5|-|TRBV6-6
TGTGCCAGCAGTTACTCGGAGGATCAGCCCCAGCATTTT
CASSYSEDQPQHF
>-|TRBJ2-5|TRBD2|TRBV29-1
TGCAGCGTAATAGCGGGAGCGGCTTTTTCGGAGACCCAGTACTTC
CSVIAGAAFSETQYF
>few|TRBJ2-3|TRBD2|TRBV7-9
TGTGCCAGCAGCCTGAACAAGCGGGAGTTGAGAGATACGCAGTATTTT
CASSLNKRELRDTQYF
>few|TRBJ2-7|TRBD1|TRBV6-1
TGTGCCAGCAGTAGAGGACAGGGGGCCTACGAGCAGTACTTC
CASSRGQGAYEQYF
>few|TRBJ2-5|TRBD2|TRBV7-8
TGTGCCAGCAGCTATAGTCGGGGGGACGGGGAGACCCAGTACTTC
CASSYSRGDGETQYF
>many|TRBJ2-1|-|TRBV15
TGTGCCACCAGCGGAGCGAGCCGGGACCCCCAGTTCTTC
CATSGASRDPQFF
>few|TRBJ2-2|-|TRBV7-3
TGTGCCAGCAGCTTAAGGTTCGGGGAGCTGTTTTTT
CASSLRFGELFF
>few|TRBJ2-1|-|TRBV5-4
TGTGCCAGCAGCTTGGGCGGTGGTAGCTGGGTCAATGAGCAGTTCTTC
CASSLGGGSWVNEQFF
>few|TRBJ2-1|-|TRBV9
TGTGCCAGCAGCGTAGGGCTGGGTTTGGGCAATGAGCAGTTCTTC
CASSVGLGLGNEQFF
>few|TRBJ1-2|-|TRBV6-5
TGTGCCAGCAGTTCCCCGGCGGTTAACTATGGCTACACCTTC
CASSSPAVNYGYTF
>few|TRBJ2-7|-|TRBV2
TGTGCCAGCAGTGAGCCCAGGGGGGCCTACGAGCAGTACTTC
CASSEPRGAYEQYF
>-|TRBJ2-7|-|TRBV15
TGTGCCACCAGCAGAGAAAAAGGTTACGAGCAGTACTTC
CATSREKGYEQYF
>many|TRBJ1-1|-|TRBV4-3
TGCGCCAGCAGCCAAGAAAGGGGGTTGTACACTGAAGCTTTCTTT
CASSQERGLYTEAFF
>many|TRBJ2-1|-|TRBV6-4
TGTGCCAGCAGTCCAATGTGGGGGTCTGAGCAGTTCTTC
CASSPMWGSEQFF
>-|TRBJ2-7|-|TRBV28
TGTGCCAGCAGCCTGACAGTCTCATGGTACGAGCAGTACTTC
CASSLTVSWYEQYF
>-|TRBJ2-5|-|TRBV9
TGTGCCAGCAGCGTAGATGGGGGGGCAACGCAGACCCAGTACTTC
CASSVDGGATQTQYF
>many|TRBJ2-1|-|TRBV15
TGTGCCACCCGCCAGCAGCGTTTCGCGCGGGAGCAGTTCTTC
CATRQQRFAREQFF
>few|TRBJ1-2|-|TRBV2
TGTGCCAGGACAAGAGCTGACAGGTTTAACTATGGCTACACCTTC
CARTRADRFNYGYTF
>few|TRBJ1-5|-|TRBV27
TGTGCCAGCAGTTTATATGGGGTTAGCAATCAGCCCCAGCATTTT
CASSLYGVSNQPQHF
>-|TRBJ1-2|-|TRBV5-6
TGTGCCAGCAGGATCCGGACGGGATACTATGGCTACACCTTC
CASRIRTGYYGYTF
>few|TRBJ2-7|TRBD2|TRBV7-2
TGTGCCAGCAGCCAACGGACTAGCGGGACCAACGAGCAGTACTTC
CASSQRTSGTNEQYF